These 14 T cell receptor beta chains came from one sample sequenced in a study of long-term antiretroviral therapy in people with HIV. An immunoSEQ assay, version v3.0, was performed at survey level. TCRdb's table, derived via immunoSEQ multiplex PCR, lists solely in-frame clones and lacks some. The sample holds over 35,000 clones, 86% seen once. The sequenced sample was unsorted PBMCs, obtained just before starting antiretroviral therapy. The receptors come from a woman aged 18-30 years with HIV.

In its sample, this clone was seen a few times. The chain combines TRBV5-4 with TRBJ2-7; TRBD2 might be the D (6 bases). CDR3 length: 13 residues. V lost 4 bases and J lost 4, with 12 bases in between. Germline CDR1 is SGHNT and CDR2 is YYREEE (reference sequence). CDR3 sequence: CASSLGAGYEQYF. In nucleotides, the CDR3 is TGTGCCAGCAGCCTAGGGGCGGGGTACGAGCAGTACTTC.

V and J are TRBV5-4 and TRBJ2-7; TRBD2 matches at 8 bases. V dropped 4 bases and J dropped 4; count of bases not matched to a gene: 10. This CDR3 comprises 15 residues. Germline loops: CDR1 SGHNT, CDR2 YYREEE (reference sequence). CDR3 sequence reads: CASSHGSGSRYEQYF. In DNA form, the CDR3 reads TGTGCCAGCAGCCATGGGAGCGGGAGTAGGTACGAGCAGTACTTC.

V usage is TRBV23-1 and J usage is TRBJ2-3, with a possible D match to TRBD2 (6 bases). TRBV23-1 has ORF status, its function being uncertain. V lost 2 bases to trimming and J lost 3 bases, with 12 bases between them. The CDR3 consists of 15 residues. CDR3 sequence (DNA): TGCGCCAGCAGTCAAGTGGCGGGGAGGACAGATACGCAGTATTTT. This encodes CASSQVAGRTDTQYF.

The chain's CDR3 is CASTHIPYGYTF. CDR3 in DNA: TGTGCCAGCACACATATCCCCTACGGCTACACCTTC. The chain recombines TRBV28 with TRBJ1-2; the D is unclear. Germline-derived CDR1 and CDR2 are MDHEN and SYDVKM. CDR3 length: 12 residues. Trimming removed 7 bases at V and 8 bases at J, with 14 bases between.

The rearrangement joins TRBV6-1 to TRBJ1-1; the D is unclear. Germline V lookup: CDR1 MNHNS, CDR2 SASEGT. Trimming cost V 8 bases and J 4 bases, with 20 bases left between them. There are 15 residues in the CDR3. The DNA for the CDR3 is TGTGCCAGCGGGGAGCAGGACTGGGGTGCCACTGAAGCTTTCTTT. Translating gives CASGEQDWGATEAFF.

The chain combines TRBV6-5 with TRBJ2-3; maybe TRBD2 (5 bases). Germline-derived CDR1 and CDR2 are MNHEY and SVGAGI. This CDR3 comprises 14 residues. V was trimmed by 7 bases and J by 2 bases, leaving 13 bases between them. CDR3 sequence (DNA): TGTGCCAGCAAAGTAGCGCCGGTCACAGATACGCAGTATTTT. Amino acid sequence: CASKVAPVTDTQYF.

The chain couples TRBV7-9 to TRBJ1-1; D remains ambiguous. In germline, CDR1 is SEHNR, CDR2 FQNEAQ (reference sequence). This CDR3 contains 15 residues. V was trimmed by 0 bases and J by 1 base, leaving 9 bases between them. The CDR3 region is CASSLAMPPNTEAFF. CDR3 nucleotides: TGTGCCAGCAGCTTAGCCATGCCACCGAACACTGAAGCTTTCTTT.

The chain combines TRBV2 with TRBJ2-7; 10 bases line up with TRBD1. Germline-derived CDR1 and CDR2 are SNHLY and FYNNEI. Trimming cost V 6 bases and J 3 bases; bases outside gene matches: 5. The CDR3 contains 14 residues. In nucleotides, the CDR3 is TGTGCCAGCAGCTCGGGACAGGGGTACTACGAGCAGTACTTC. It translates to CASSSGQGYYEQYF.

J is TRBJ1-2 and V is TRBV10-3; a weak D match, TRBD1 (6 bases). The V end was cut by 4 bases, the J end by 4 bases, with 16 bases between. CDR3 size: 15 residues. Per the germline V gene, CDR1 is ENHRY and CDR2 is SYGVKD. The CDR3 DNA reads TGTGCCATCAGTGGAGGGGACACGCGATTCTATGGCTACACCTTC. Amino acid sequence: CAISGGDTRFYGYTF.

The gene calls are TRBV20-1 and TRBJ2-1; D ambiguous. V lost 3 bases, J lost 3 bases, and 3 bases lay in between. CDR1 and CDR2 (germline): DFQATT, SNEGSKA (reference sequence). The CDR3 consists of 11 residues. CDR3: CSARYYNEQFF. The CDR3 DNA reads as TGCAGTGCTAGGTACTACAATGAGCAGTTCTTC.

J is TRBJ2-1 and V is TRBV18; weak D call: TRBD1 (6 bases). The CDR3 extends over 14 amino acids. Trimming took 4 bases from V and 12 from J, leaving 19 bases between them. The V gene's germline CDR1 is KGHSH and CDR2 LQKENI. The CDR3 is CASSLFHRDERQFF. CDR3 nucleotides: TGTGCCAGCTCACTATTTCACAGGGACGAGAGGCAGTTCTTC.

The V gene is TRBV9, the J gene TRBJ2-3; 7 bases map to TRBD2. J was trimmed by 2 bases and V by 0 bases; bases with no gene match: 3. CDR3 size: 15 residues. The germline V gene has CDR1 SGDLS and CDR2 YYNGEE. The CDR3 reads CASSVAGGSTDTQYF. CDR3 sequence (DNA): TGTGCCAGCAGCGTAGCGGGAGGATCCACAGATACGCAGTATTTT.

V is TRBV7-8 and J is TRBJ2-2, with D uncertain. V dropped 6 bases and J dropped 0 bases, with 14 bases sitting between them. CDR1 is SGHVS, CDR2 FQNEAQ, per germline. The CDR3 contains 16 residues. The CDR3 region has the DNA TGTGCCAGCAGGGAAGGGCTGGGCCCGAACACCGGGGAGCTGTTTTTT. This gives the protein CASREGLGPNTGELFF.

Relative to its sample, this clone is medium-sized. The CDR3 DNA is TGTGCCAGCAGACCACCAGGGGAGGTCCGCTATGGCTACACCTTC. Protein product: CASRPPGEVRYGYTF. V and J are TRBV27 and TRBJ1-2, with TRBD1 as a possible D gene (6 bases). CDR1 and CDR2 from the germline V gene are MNHEY and SMNVEV (reference sequence). The germline V and J ends were trimmed by 6 bases and 4 bases, with 18 bases remaining between them. The CDR3 is 15 amino acids.